The clone carrying this TCR beta chain came up many times. The entry originates in a study of human T cells and chemical hapten exposure. The overall study: Patients had diphenylcyclopropenone applied to the scalp weekly throughout the approximately 24-week study.

Time point meaning: patch test 2, 6 weeks after DPC sensitization. Noted treatment: therapeutic diphenylcyclopropenone sensitization with weekly scalp DPC. A single record per CDR3 protein comes from TCRdb applying MiXCR to the RACE reads. The table has more than 80,000 distinct CDR3 sequences, over 9.5% seen once. The clonotype was recovered from a woman between 50 and 59 years old with alopecia areata. Some clones in this sample may be carry-over from other donors' samples. This specimen consisted of whole blood, obtained in connection with sensitization to the hapten diphenylcyclopropenone (DPC).

The CDR3 nucleotides read TGTGCCAGCAGCTTTGGGCAGCGCGAGCAGTACTTC. This encodes CASSFGQREQYF. This chain joins TRBV12-3 or TRBV12-4 and TRBJ2-7; no clear D. Trimming stripped 6 bases from V and 6 bases from J, with 12 bases between. The CDR3 has 12 residues.